Sequencing of this T cell receptor (beta chain) was carried out in a study of OX40 agonist ivuxolimab in advanced cancers. Study details: Averaging about 60 years in age, with a range of roughly 23 to 80, the cohort was about 85% male. Of the participants, around 39% had some prior anti-PD-1, anti-PD-L1 or anti-CTLA-4 therapy, which was allowed.

Generated by immunoSEQ multiplex PCR, the TCRdb table keeps only in-frame clones and is missing some. The sample yields under 75,000 clones, roughly nine tenths seen once. Trimming removed 5 bases from V and 4 bases from J; junction bases left unmatched: 9. Germline V CDR1 and CDR2: SGHTA, FQGTGA. The CDR3 covers 16 residues. As for this clone: The antigen is undetermined.

Whole-study results and caveats: Patients who responded partially at 0.1-3.0 mg/kg showed clonal expansion ranking among the lowest. CD4+ T cells averaged fewer expanded clones than CD8+ T cells.

The sample in question was CD4+ or CD8+ T cells sorted from blood, obtained in a trial of the OX40 agonist ivuxolimab. This chain links TRBV7-3 with TRBJ2-1; 9 bases align to TRBD1. The receptor comes from an adult with an advanced solid tumor such as melanoma, head and neck, liver or kidney cancer. This CDR3 reads CASSASTGGRYNEQFF. The CDR3 nucleotides read TGTGCCAGCAGCGCCTCGACAGGGGGTCGGTACAATGAGCAGTTCTTC.